The rows below give T cell receptor beta chains drawn from one sample of a study of CXCR3-negative and CXCR3-positive naive CD8 T cells. TCRdb derives one entry per CDR3 protein from the 5' RACE reads, leaving out DNA. In all, the sample yields about 23,000 distinct CDR3 sequences. Sequencing was carried out using memory CD8+ T cells from blood. The source of these receptors is a human donor in good health. Some clones in this sample may be carry-over from other donors' samples. Each CDR3 is given with its conserved first and last residue. Each record gives: J gene, V gene, clone size, CDR3 protein. Size values are once, few and many counts, or a class for expanded clones, and some rows have none.

J: TRBJ2-2
V: TRBV28
size: NA
CDR3: CASSFKPQELFF

J: TRBJ2-7
V: TRBV29-1
size: NA
CDR3: CSVRQFTYEQYF

J: TRBJ2-3
V: TRBV4-3
size: NA
CDR3: CASSQGFAGGPVTDTQYF

J: TRBJ2-2
V: TRBV12-3/TRBV12-4
size: NA
CDR3: CASNTIGTGELFF

J: TRBJ1-1
V: TRBV29-1
size: large
CDR3: CSVQGGETEAFF

J: TRBJ2-1
V: TRBV2
size: NA
CDR3: CASGGPGLAGDEQFF

J: TRBJ2-3
V: TRBV28
size: NA
CDR3: CASRALSVTGTSFDTQYF

J: TRBJ2-5
V: TRBV7-8
size: NA
CDR3: CASSLVSGGAGETQYF

J: TRBJ2-7
V: TRBV6-2/TRBV6-3
size: NA
CDR3: CASSYDGGGIEQYF

J: TRBJ1-1
V: TRBV5-1
size: NA
CDR3: CASSFAGPEAFF

J: TRBJ2-5
V: TRBV6-2/TRBV6-3
size: NA
CDR3: CASSWVPDPQETQYF

J: TRBJ2-3
V: TRBV7-3
size: NA
CDR3: CASSLIAATDTQYF

J: TRBJ2-1
V: TRBV10-3
size: NA
CDR3: CATGQLLNEQFF